The clone carrying this TCR beta chain was seen many times. What it binds is unknown. Each donor who had ophthalmopathy showed moderate-to-severe activity, a CAS of ≥3, a NOSPECS of ≥4, and a duration under 3 months. Patients were left out if they had other autoimmune diseases, uncontrolled infections, pregnancy or lactation. This sample was included in a study of Graves' ophthalmopathy and Graves' hyperthyroidism. For the study at large: No treatment had been given when peripheral blood was collected at initial diagnosis. Study observations and caveats: A 13-signature model separated ophthalmopathy from stable hyperthyroidism, around 90% sensitivity, around 78% specificity.

TCR beta CDR3 amplification used RNA transcripts. HTBI primers served in a first-round RT-PCR, which a second-round multiplex PCR followed. A single record per CDR3 protein comes from TCRdb applying MiXCR to the multiplex PCR reads. The repertoire holds roughly 60,000 distinct CDR3 sequences, roughly half seen once, with roughly 5% in the top ten. This TCR was recovered from an adult woman with Graves' ophthalmopathy. Specimen: peripheral blood.

CDR3 DNA: TGTGCCAGTAGTCCCCGGGGGGATGGCTACACCTTC. Its translation: CASSPRGDGYTF. V gene TRBV19 combines with J gene TRBJ1-2; tentative D call: TRBD1 (5 bases). CDR3 length equals 12 residues. V was clipped by 5 bases and J by 6 bases, with 10 bases between them. Germline V CDR1 and CDR2: LNHDA, SQIVND (reference sequence).